Following are 10 T cell receptor beta chains from one sample sequenced in a study of blood T cell repertoires in COVID-19. The protocol was immunoSEQ multiplex PCR, while the TCRdb copy is restricted to in-frame clones and leaves out a portion. The sample lists about 240,000 clones, more than 80% seen once, with 7.5% in the top ten. Input material: peripheral blood. The source of these receptors is a woman at least 80 years old with COVID-19, enrolled during active disease.

The chain carries TRBV6-5 and TRBJ1-1; 8 bases agree with TRBD1. V was clipped by 5 bases and J by 8 bases; unmatched bases: 7. CDR3 length equals 13 residues. CDR1 and CDR2 from the germline V gene are MNHEY and SVGAGI. The CDR3 nucleotides read TGTGCCAGCAGTCCGGACAGGGCTCTCGAAGCTTTCTTT. Translating gives CASSPDRALEAFF.

The V and J genes are TRBV4-1 and TRBJ2-5; D unresolved. Between the trimmed V and J ends, which lost 1 base and 5 bases, there was a span of 11 bases. Germline CDR1 is MGHRA and CDR2 is YSYEKL. The CDR3 is made up of 14 amino acids. The CDR3 nucleotides read TGCGCCAGCAGCCAAGCCGCGGCTAGGGAGACCCAGTACTTC. This codes for CASSQAAARETQYF.

V is TRBV29-1 and J is TRBJ1-1; no reliable D call. CDR1 is SQVTM, CDR2 ANQGSEA, per germline. CDR3 length: 13 residues. V was clipped by 4 bases and J by 0 bases, with 9 bases between them. The DNA for the CDR3 is TGCAGCGTTGGCAGGCTAATGAACACTGAAGCTTTCTTT. Amino acid sequence: CSVGRLMNTEAFF.

The chain joins TRBV4-1 to TRBJ2-5; D is unclear. Trimming removed 0 bases from V and 4 bases from J, with 9 bases in between. From germline, CDR1 is MGHRA and CDR2 YSYEKL. CDR3 size: 14 residues. CDR3 coding DNA: TGCGCCAGCAGCCAAGACACAGTCCTAGAGACCCAGTACTTC. Amino acids: CASSQDTVLETQYF.

This clone was seen more than once but under ten times. The chain links TRBV7-3 to TRBJ2-7; 9 bases line up with TRBD1. V was pared by 5 bases and J by 6 bases, with 5 bases of the junction left unmatched. Germline values: CDR1 SGHTA, CDR2 FQGTGA. This CDR3 has 13 amino acids. The CDR3 DNA reads as TGTGCCAGCAGCGAGGGACAGGGAACCGAGCAGTACTTC. Translating it yields CASSEGQGTEQYF.

The V call is TRBV10-3, the J call TRBJ1-1; TRBD1 aligns across 8 bases. CDR3 size: 14 residues. The germline V gene has CDR1 ENHRY and CDR2 SYGVKD. The ends lost 7 bases at V and 4 bases at J; junction bases unmatched: 8. The CDR3 DNA is TGTGCCATCACCCAGGGGGCAAAGGGCACTGAAGCTTTCTTT. Residues: CAITQGAKGTEAFF.

The chain joins TRBV6-5 to TRBJ2-7; 7 bases match TRBD2. Germline CDR1 is MNHEY and CDR2 is SVGAGI. CDR3 length: 13 residues. Losses at the gene ends were 7 bases for V and 3 bases for J; bases not matched to a gene: 6. DNA for the CDR3: TGTGCCAGCATTGTTAGCGGGCTCTACGAGCAGTACTTC. Translating gives CASIVSGLYEQYF.

The chain recombines TRBV29-1 with TRBJ2-1; 9 nucleotides align to TRBD1. CDR1 and CDR2 from the germline V gene are SQVTM and ANQGSEA. Trimming took 5 bases from V and 6 from J; bases not matched to a gene: 11. The CDR3 length is 15 residues. The CDR3 loop is CSVLVGTGSPNEQFF. CDR3 DNA sequence: TGCAGCGTTCTGGTGGGGACAGGGAGCCCCAATGAGCAGTTCTTC.

The V and J genes are TRBV28 and TRBJ1-2; 10 bases map to TRBD1. This CDR3 has 17 amino acids. Trimming at V came to 7 bases and at J to 2 bases, leaving 13 bases not matched to a gene. Germline V gene sequence: CDR1 MDHEN, CDR2 SYDVKM. The DNA for the CDR3 is TGTGCCAGCACGGGGGGGACAGGGGTGGGAACAAACTATGGCTACACCTTC. Its translation is CASTGGTGVGTNYGYTF.

The chain couples TRBV3-1 (or the pseudogene TRBV3-2) to TRBJ1-2; D not resolved. The CDR3 loop spans 13 amino acids. V was trimmed by 4 bases and J by 3 bases, leaving 9 bases between them. The germline gives CDR1 LGHDT, CDR2 YNNKEL (reference sequence). The CDR3 sequence is CASSPLGDYGYTF. The CDR3 DNA sequence: TGTGCCAGCAGCCCCTTGGGAGACTATGGCTACACCTTC.